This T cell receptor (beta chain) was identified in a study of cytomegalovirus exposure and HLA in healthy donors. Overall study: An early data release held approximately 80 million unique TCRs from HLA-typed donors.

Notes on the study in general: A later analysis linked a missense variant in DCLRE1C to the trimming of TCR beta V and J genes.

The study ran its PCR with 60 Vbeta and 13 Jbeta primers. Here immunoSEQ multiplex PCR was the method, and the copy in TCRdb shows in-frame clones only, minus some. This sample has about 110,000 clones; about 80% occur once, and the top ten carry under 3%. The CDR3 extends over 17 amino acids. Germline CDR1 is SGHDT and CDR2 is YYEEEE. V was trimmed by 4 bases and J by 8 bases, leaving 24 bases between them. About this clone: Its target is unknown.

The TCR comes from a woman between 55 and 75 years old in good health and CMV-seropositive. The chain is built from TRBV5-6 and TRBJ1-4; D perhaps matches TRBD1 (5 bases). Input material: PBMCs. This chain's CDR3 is CASSAGGPGVGYEKLFF. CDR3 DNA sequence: TGTGCCAGCAGCGCAGGAGGCCCGGGGGTTGGGTACGAAAAACTGTTTTTT. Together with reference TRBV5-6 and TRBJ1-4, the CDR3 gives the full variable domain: DAGVTQSPTHLIKTRGQQVTLRCSPKSGHDTVSWYQQALGQGPQFIFQYYEEEERQRGNFPDRFSGHQFPNYSSELNVNALLLGDSALYLCASSAGGPGVGYEKLFFGSGTQLSVL.